This TCR beta chain derives from a study of T cells after yellow fever vaccination (dated by TCRdb to about 2019). Turning to the overall study: The SMART-Seq v4 Ultra Low Input RNA kit was used to prepare libraries from fractions with low cell numbers. To track T-cell clones before and after primary and booster YFV17D yellow fever vaccination, bulk TCR alpha and beta repertoires were sequenced longitudinally. Two healthy male donors, one aged 18 to 30 and one aged 30 to 40 years, made up the cohort. Blood was drawn at multiple timepoints before and after primary and secondary immunization, with bulk PBMC replicates and cell subsets isolated. Findings and caveats that apply to the study as a whole: Computational filtering was needed because FACS-sorted repertoires could contain abundant contaminating clonotypes from the bulk population. Because the study included only a couple of donors, the extent to which the findings can be generalized is limited. Compared with the primary T-cell response, the secondary T-cell response was faster but weaker, reaching its peak on day 5 rather than on day 15. After the booster, most clones that had expanded after primary vaccination were detected again (around 97% of CD4 and 88% of CD8), suggesting broad maintenance of memory. A small share of clonotypes was detected in both CD4 and CD8 compartments, with the overlap likely arising from convergent recombination.

With regard to this clonotype: Its antigen has not been determined. No much larger clonotype is one base removed from it; base qualities were not supplied.

Sequences LGHDT (CDR1) and YNNKEL (CDR2) are obtained from the germline V gene (reference sequence). Its CDR3 holds 12 amino acids, cysteine through phenylalanine. The kept DNA is CDR3 alone, 36 bases in frame from the first base. At the junction V is shortened by 1 base and J by 8 bases, with 5 bases in between. This sample's treatment or condition label indicates: live attenuated yellow fever vaccine strain. At each blood-draw timepoint, two biological replicates of bulk PBMCs were obtained. A standard Ficoll-Paque protocol was used to isolate PBMCs from peripheral blood. RNA was extracted with TriZol from bulk PBMCs, CD4 and CD8 fractions, and dextramer-positive and dextramer-negative fractions. This sample was sequenced with an Illumina NovaSeq 6000. TCR cDNA was synthesized by 5'RACE template switching, which introduced a universal primer site and unique molecular identifiers. Priming of cDNA synthesis was performed from both the TCR alpha and TCR beta constant segments. Library amplification involved two PCR steps, and the second step added sample barcodes and sequencing adapters. Sequencing of libraries was performed on Illumina HiSeq 2500 (2x100 bp) or NovaSeq (2x150 bp). Turning to the authors' computational methods: MIGEC was used to demultiplex reads and collapse the reads into UMI consensus sequences, and MiXCR was used for V(D)J alignment. Vaccine-responding clonotypes were defined with edgeR using replicate PBMC samples, requiring FDR below 0.01 and a log2 fold change above 5 up to day 15. CD4 or CD8 identity was assigned to each bulk clonotype according to whether the clonotype was present at higher abundance in the sequenced CD4 repertoire or the sequenced CD8 repertoire. TCRdb itself trimmed the public reads at Q25 with fastp, ran MiXCR and retained productive beta chains. Identical CDR3 protein sequences are pooled into one entry, listed with their most common genes and DNA. These V and J calls derive from TCRdb rather than the authors' analysis. This sample has around 300,000 distinct CDR3 sequences in its table, and over 3.5% of those were observed once. The ten largest clonotypes hold around 23% of the sample.

The chain employs TRBV3-1 and TRBJ1-4, and the D gene may be TRBD1, 5 bases matching. The clonotype originates from a man in his late teens or twenties who received the YFV17D yellow fever vaccine. Sequencing used PBMCs, obtained 5 days after the yellow fever booster vaccination. The CDR3: CASSQGDEKLFF. The DNA sequence is as follows: TGTGCCAGCAGCCAAGGGGACGAAAAACTGTTTTTT.